This T cell receptor beta chain came from a study of blood T cells in healthy people across ages. Overall study findings and caveats: Researchers said unsorted PBMCs prevented a conclusive naive versus antigen-experienced comparison. Long-lived donors carried more naive CD4+ cells and greater diversity than aged donors.

This clonotype showed up just a few times. The antigen is not known. Russia was home to the donors, healthy Caucasian individuals aged 6 to 90. The germline gives CDR1 MNHEY, CDR2 SVGEGT. CDR3 size: 17 residues. The V segment lost 1 base and the J segment 0 bases; nucleotides outside the gene matches: 4. A sample-barcoded 5' primer and a J-beta primer mix were used in a second PCR of roughly 7 to 11 cycles. In TCRdb, the 5' RACE reads were re-called with MiXCR into one record per CDR3 protein. In the table there are approximately 800,000 distinct CDR3 sequences, around half of which are singletons. The J gene is TRBJ2-4, the V gene TRBV6-2 or TRBV6-3; 9 nucleotides match TRBD2. What was sequenced was blood. The TCR originated in a man older than 75 in good health. CDR3 in DNA: TGTGCCAGCAGTTACTTTAGCGGGAGCCTAGCCAAAAACATTCAGTACTTC. This sequence encodes CASSYFSGSLAKNIQYF.